A selection of T cell receptor beta chains follows, all from one sample in a study of graft-versus-host responses after intestinal transplantation. These receptors are not linked to any known antigen. Measured with immunoSEQ multiplex PCR; TCRdb has only the in-frame clones, and not every one. The table shows approximately 86,000 clones, with roughly 90% occurring only once. The sample was unstimulated CD8+ T cells sorted from spleen or lymph node cells, taken before transplant. The source of these receptors is a human donor who was the organ donor for an intestinal transplant. The conserved cysteine and the conserved F or W are not part of the CDR3 here.

v_call cdr3_aa
TRBV7-9 ASSGRDRGAYEQY
TRBV9 ASSVGPFGGVSDGYT
TRBV7-9 ASSLGANLAF
TRBV12-5 ASGLVVDYGYT
TRBV29-1 SVEDDRDYGYT
TRBV4-1 ASSQDTRGFYGYT
TRBV18 ASSLAGGTHPNEQF
TRBV18 ASSPLAGAGETQY
TRBV14 ASSQDPEANTEAF
TRBV6-6 ASSYSPRNEQF
TRBV9 ASSYSGDTGYEQY
TRBV4-2 ASSQGPESALH
TRBV12-5 ASGPPAKNIQY
TRBV10-2 ASSERQGGVRDTEAF
TRBV10-3 AISERRKFTGVLQETQY
TRBV5-1 ASSSGTDSYEQY
TRBV7-8 ASSLGQGDYGYT
TRBV25-1 ASSEGNSGETQY
TRBV7-9 ASSRGGAFVDTQY
TRBV27 ASSSLRGGEYGYT
TRBV7-6 ASSSKQGTSYEQY
TRBV27 ASSLIAGGRTQY
TRBV14 ASSQDRGLQPYEQY
TRBV9 ASSDSSSGANTGELF